This T cell receptor beta chain originates from a study of blood T cells in healthy people across ages. Together with a sample-barcoded 5' primer, a J-beta primer mix was included in a second PCR lasting about 6 to 11 cycles. TCRdb used MiXCR to reprocess the 5' RACE reads, holding one entry per CDR3 protein. The sample contains some 1.5 million distinct CDR3 sequences, roughly 43% of which appear only once. CDR1 and CDR2 (germline): MGHRA, YSYEKL. The CDR3 extends over 12 amino acids. Deletions cut 2 bases from V and 9 bases from J, with 7 bases between. This sequence joins TRBV4-1 and TRBJ2-2, with D unclear. This receptor was identified in a woman between 18 and 29 years old in good health. Sequenced: blood. The CDR3 is CASSQSDRELFF. CDR3 DNA: TGCGCCAGCAGCCAATCCGACCGGGAGCTGTTTTTT.